This T cell receptor beta chain originates from a study of CD8 T cells in ankylosing spondylitis. Study-level findings and limits: Several highly homologous variants made up a TCR beta motif that seemed to typify ankylosing spondylitis blood. Some motif variants had been reported before (in reactive arthritis synovial fluid and blood). There was reportedly significant enrichment of clones that were disease-linked in matched ankylosing spondylitis synovial fluid.

5'-RACE, quantitative and with molecular barcodes, yielded the TCR beta libraries. TCRdb re-called the 5' RACE reads through MiXCR, storing one row per CDR3 protein. This table holds 390,000 or so distinct CDR3 sequences, around 20% found once. Of note for this clonotype: What it binds is not known.

The CDR3 extends over 15 amino acids. Germline V gene sequence: CDR1 GTSNPN, CDR2 SVGIG (reference sequence). V lost 1 base to trimming and J lost 3 bases; unmatched junction nucleotides: 3. This clonotype originated in a male donor with ankylosing spondylitis. The chain links TRBV30 to TRBJ1-5; 10 nucleotides match TRBD1. Input material: blood, either unsorted or a sorted T cell fraction (not recorded which). The chain's CDR3 is CAWSAGTGDNQPQHF. CDR3 DNA sequence: TGTGCCTGGAGTGCCGGGACAGGGGACAATCAGCCCCAGCATTTT.